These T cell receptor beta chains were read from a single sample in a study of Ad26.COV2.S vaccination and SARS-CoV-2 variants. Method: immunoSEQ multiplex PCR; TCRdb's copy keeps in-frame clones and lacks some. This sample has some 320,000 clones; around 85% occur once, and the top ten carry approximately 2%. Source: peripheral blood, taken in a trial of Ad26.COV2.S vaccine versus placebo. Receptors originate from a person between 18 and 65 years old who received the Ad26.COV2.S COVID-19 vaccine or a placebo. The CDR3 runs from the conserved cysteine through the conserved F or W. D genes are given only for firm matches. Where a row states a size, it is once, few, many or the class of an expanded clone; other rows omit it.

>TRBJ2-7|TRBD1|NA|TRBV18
TGTGCCAGCTCACCACATACGACAGGGGCCGGCGAGCAGTACTTC
CASSPHTTGAGEQYF
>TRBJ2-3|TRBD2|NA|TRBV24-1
TGTGCCACCAGTGCCGTGCCTAGCGGGGTTCTGCGGGATACGCAGTATTTT
CATSAVPSGVLRDTQYF
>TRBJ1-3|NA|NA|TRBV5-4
TGTGCCAGCAGCGGGGGAAGGGACGACCGACGGGAAACCTCTGGAAACACCATATATTTT
CASSGGRDDRRETSGNTIYF
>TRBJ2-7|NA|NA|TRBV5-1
TGCGCCAGCAGCTTGGACAGTCTCTACGAGCAGTACTTC
CASSLDSLYEQYF
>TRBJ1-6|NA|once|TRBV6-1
TGTGCCAGCAGTGAAGCGCTAGGGGGGGCACGGAATTCACCCCTCCACTTT
CASSEALGGARNSPLHF
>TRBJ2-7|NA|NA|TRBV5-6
TGTGCCAGCAGTTCCCGTTCCTCCTTGTGGTACGAGCAGTACTTC
CASSSRSSLWYEQYF
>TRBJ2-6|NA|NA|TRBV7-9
TGTGCCAGCAGCTTTTACTCTGGGGCCAACGTCCTGACTTTC
CASSFYSGANVLTF
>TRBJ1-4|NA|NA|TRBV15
TGTGCCACCAGCAGAAATAGGGACCCGGTGGGTGAAAAACTGTTTTTT
CATSRNRDPVGEKLFF
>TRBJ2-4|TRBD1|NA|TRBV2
TGTGCCAGCAGTGATGTGACAGGGGGTAAAAACATTCAGTACTTC
CASSDVTGGKNIQYF
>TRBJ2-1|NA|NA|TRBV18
TGTGCCAGCTCACCACGCGTGGGTTCTGATGAGCAGTTCTTC
CASSPRVGSDEQFF
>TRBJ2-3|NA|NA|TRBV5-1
TGCGCCAGCACGCACAGAGGGGCGACAGATACGCAGTATTTT
CASTHRGATDTQYF
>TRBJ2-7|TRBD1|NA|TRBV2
TGTGCCAGCTTGCGTCGGACAGGGAAGGGGGAGCAGTACTTC
CASLRRTGKGEQYF
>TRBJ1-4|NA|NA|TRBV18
TGTGCCAGCTCACCAAACGCACTTGGGACTAATGAAAAACTGTTTTTT
CASSPNALGTNEKLFF
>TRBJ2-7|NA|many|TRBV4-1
TGCGCCAGCAGCCCCCCCGGCGGAATCACCTACGAGCAGTACTTC
CASSPPGGITYEQYF
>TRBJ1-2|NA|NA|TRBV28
TGTGCCAGCAGCACAGGGCAGAACTATGGCTACACCTTC
CASSTGQNYGYTF
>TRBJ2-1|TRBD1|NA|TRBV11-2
TGTGCCAGCAGCCCACAGGGGCTTGGGAACAATGAGCAGTTCTTC
CASSPQGLGNNEQFF
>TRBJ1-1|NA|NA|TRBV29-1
TGCAGCGTATATGGTAGCACTGAAGCTTTCTTT
CSVYGSTEAFF
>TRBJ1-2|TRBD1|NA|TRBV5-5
TGTGCCAGCAGCTTGGGGGACAGGGTGTACACCTTC
CASSLGDRVYTF
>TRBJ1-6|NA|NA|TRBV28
TGTGCCAGCAGTTTTACAGGTTCACCCCTCCACTTT
CASSFTGSPLHF
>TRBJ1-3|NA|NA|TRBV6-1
TGTGCCAGCAGTGAATTTAGAAACACCATATATTTT
CASSEFRNTIYF
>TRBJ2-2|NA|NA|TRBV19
TGTGCCAGTAGTGCCGCCGGTAACGGGGAGCTGTTTTTT
CASSAAGNGELFF
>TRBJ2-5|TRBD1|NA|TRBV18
TGTGCCAGCTCACCAGAACAGGGGGCATGGGAGACCCAGTACTTC
CASSPEQGAWETQYF
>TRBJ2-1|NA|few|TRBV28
TGTGCCAGCAGTTCTCGAATCGCCTACTACAATGAGCAGTTCTTC
CASSSRIAYYNEQFF
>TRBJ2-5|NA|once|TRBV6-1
TGTGCCAGCAGTGAACAAAGGCAAGAGACCCAGTACTTC
CASSEQRQETQYF
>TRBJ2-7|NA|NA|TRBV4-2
TGTGCCAGCAGCCAGCCGGAACTCTCCTACGAGCAGTACTTC
CASSQPELSYEQYF
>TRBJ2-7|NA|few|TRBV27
TGTGCCAGCAGGCAAGGGACCGCGAGCTCCTACGAGCAGTACTTC
CASRQGTASSYEQYF
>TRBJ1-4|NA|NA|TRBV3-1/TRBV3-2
TGTGCCAGCAGCCCCCAGGGAATTGCAGAAAAACTGTTTTTT
CASSPQGIAEKLFF
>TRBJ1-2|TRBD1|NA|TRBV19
TGTGCCAGCCACTCCCGGGACAGTTTATATGGCTACACCTTC
CASHSRDSLYGYTF
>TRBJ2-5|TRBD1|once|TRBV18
TGTGCCAGCTCACCAAACAGGGGAGCAGGGGAGACCCAGTACTTC
CASSPNRGAGETQYF
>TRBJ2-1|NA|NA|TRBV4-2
TGTGCCAGCAGCCAAGAATTTGGCAATGAGCAGTTCTTC
CASSQEFGNEQFF
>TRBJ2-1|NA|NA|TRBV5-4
TGTGCCAGCAGCTTTGACCCCACCTCCTACAATGAGCAGTTCTTC
CASSFDPTSYNEQFF
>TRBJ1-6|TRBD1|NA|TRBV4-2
TGTGCCAGCAGCCAAGAAGTGAATAGAAGGGGGCTACCCTATAATTCACCCCTCCACTTT
CASSQEVNRRGLPYNSPLHF
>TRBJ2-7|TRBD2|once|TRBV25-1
TGTGCCAGCAGTGAAGGTGCGGGACTAGCTAGCGAGCAGTACTTC
CASSEGAGLASEQYF
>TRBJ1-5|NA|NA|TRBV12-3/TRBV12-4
TGTGCCAGCAGGGCCAGGGCTTTTCAGCCCCAGCATTTT
CASRARAFQPQHF
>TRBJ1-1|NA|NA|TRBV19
TGTGCCAGTAGTATTCTGGGAACAAACACTGAAGCTTTCTTT
CASSILGTNTEAFF
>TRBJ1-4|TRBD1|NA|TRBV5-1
TGCGCCAGCAGCTTGGCGGGGACAGGGGAAGAAAAACTGTTTTTT
CASSLAGTGEEKLFF
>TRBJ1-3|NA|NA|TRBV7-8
TGTGCCAGCAGCTTATTAGGTTCTGGAAACACCATATATTTT
CASSLLGSGNTIYF
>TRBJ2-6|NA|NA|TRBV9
TGTGCCAGCAGACATGAACAGGGCGCCTTCTCTGGGGCCAACGTCCTGACTTTC
CASRHEQGAFSGANVLTF
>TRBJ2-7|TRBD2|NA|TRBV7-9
TGTGCCAGCAGCGGACTAGCGGGGCCCCGTCCCTCCTACGAGCAGTACTTC
CASSGLAGPRPSYEQYF
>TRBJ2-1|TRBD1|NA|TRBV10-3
TGTGCCACCAGCAGTAGGACAGGGGGCTACAATGAGCAGTTCTTC
CATSSRTGGYNEQFF